This T cell receptor (beta chain) derives from a study of blood T cell repertoires in COVID-19. About the study: Samples of COVID-19 (acute and convalescent) were obtained from the United States, Italy and Spain. Sample material is recorded as cDNA or gDNA derived from T cells, B-cell-depleted T cells, or PBMCs.

The V and J ends lost 5 bases and 6 bases, in that order; junction bases with no gene match: 14. Per the germline V gene, CDR1 is LNHDA and CDR2 is SQIVND (reference sequence). The CDR3 extends over 16 amino acids. Original handling: Amplification of reference gene primers was used by the study to estimate nucleated cell counts. Repertoires were generated with immunoSEQ multiplex PCR, while TCRdb's copy carries only in-frame clones and drops some. V and J calls and clone size are those listed in that table; D and trimming were worked out from the DNA. Of some 200,000 clones listed, around 80% are singletons.

V and J are TRBV19 and TRBJ2-7, with 9 bases fitting TRBD1. The sample consisted of peripheral blood. The source is a woman aged 40 to 50 with acute or convalescent COVID-19. The CDR3 coding sequence is TGTGCCAGTAGTGCCACCCTGGGGACAGGGCCACGCGAGCAGTACTTC. It translates to CASSATLGTGPREQYF.